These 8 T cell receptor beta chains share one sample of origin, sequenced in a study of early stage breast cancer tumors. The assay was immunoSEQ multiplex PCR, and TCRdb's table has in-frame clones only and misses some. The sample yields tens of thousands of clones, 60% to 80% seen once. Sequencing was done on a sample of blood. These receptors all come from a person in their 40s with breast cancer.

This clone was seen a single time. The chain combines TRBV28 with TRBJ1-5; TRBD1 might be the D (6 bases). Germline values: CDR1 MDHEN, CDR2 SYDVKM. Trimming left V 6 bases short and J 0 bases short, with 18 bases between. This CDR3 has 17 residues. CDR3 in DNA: TGTGCCAGCAGCTCACTACAGGGACGGTATAGCAATCAGCCCCAGCATTTT. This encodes CASSSLQGRYSNQPQHF.

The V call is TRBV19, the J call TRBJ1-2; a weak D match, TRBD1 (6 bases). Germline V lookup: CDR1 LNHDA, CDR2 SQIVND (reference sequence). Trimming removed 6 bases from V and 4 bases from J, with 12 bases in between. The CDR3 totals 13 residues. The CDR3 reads CASSPTGSYGYTF. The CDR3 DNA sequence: TGTGCCAGTAGCCCTACAGGGTCCTATGGCTACACCTTC.

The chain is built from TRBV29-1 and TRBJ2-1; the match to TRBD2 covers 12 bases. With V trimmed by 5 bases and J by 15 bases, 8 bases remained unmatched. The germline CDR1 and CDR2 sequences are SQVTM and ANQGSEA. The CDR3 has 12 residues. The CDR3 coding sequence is TGCAGCGTTTCGACTAGCGGGAGCCACGGGTTCTTC. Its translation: CSVSTSGSHGFF.

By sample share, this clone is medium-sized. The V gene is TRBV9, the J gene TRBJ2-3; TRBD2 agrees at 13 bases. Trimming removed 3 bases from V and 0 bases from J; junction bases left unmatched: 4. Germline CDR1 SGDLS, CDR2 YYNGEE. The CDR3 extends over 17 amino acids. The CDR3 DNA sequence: TGTGCCAGCAGCGCCGGGACTAGCGGGGTGAGCACAGATACGCAGTATTTT. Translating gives CASSAGTSGVSTDTQYF.

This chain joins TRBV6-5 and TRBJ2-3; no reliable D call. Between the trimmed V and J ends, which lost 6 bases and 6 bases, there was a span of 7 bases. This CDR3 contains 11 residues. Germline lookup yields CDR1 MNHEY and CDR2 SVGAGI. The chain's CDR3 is CASRREDTQYF. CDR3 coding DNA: TGTGCCAGCAGGCGTGAGGATACGCAGTATTTT.

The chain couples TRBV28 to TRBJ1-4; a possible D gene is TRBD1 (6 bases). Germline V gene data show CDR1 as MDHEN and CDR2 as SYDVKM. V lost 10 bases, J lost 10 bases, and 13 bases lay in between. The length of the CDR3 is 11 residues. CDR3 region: CATRRGGKLFF. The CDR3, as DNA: TGTGCCACCAGGAGGGGGGGAAAACTGTTTTTT.

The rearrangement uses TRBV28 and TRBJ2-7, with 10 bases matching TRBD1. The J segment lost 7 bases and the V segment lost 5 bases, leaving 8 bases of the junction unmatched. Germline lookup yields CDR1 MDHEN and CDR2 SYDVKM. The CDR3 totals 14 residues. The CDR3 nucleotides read TGTGCCAGCAGTCCACAGACAGGGGGCAATGAGCAGTACTTC. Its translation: CASSPQTGGNEQYF.

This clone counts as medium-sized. CDR3 protein: CASSLGSSGQPQHF. CDR3 coding DNA: TGTGCCAGTAGTCTGGGGTCCTCGGGTCAGCCCCAGCATTTT. The rearrangement uses TRBV19 and TRBJ1-5; D unresolved. The V end lost 5 bases, the J end lost 6 bases, and 14 bases lay between the germline ends. The germline V gene encodes CDR1 LNHDA and CDR2 SQIVND (reference sequence). This CDR3 has 14 residues.